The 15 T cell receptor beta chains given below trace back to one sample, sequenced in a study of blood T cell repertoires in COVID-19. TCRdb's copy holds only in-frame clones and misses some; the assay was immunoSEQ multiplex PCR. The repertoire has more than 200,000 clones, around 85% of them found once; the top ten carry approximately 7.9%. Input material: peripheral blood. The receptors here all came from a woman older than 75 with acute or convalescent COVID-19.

CDR3 sequence (DNA): TGTGCCAGTAGTACAGGGTTCCCTACCGAGCAGTACTTC. It translates to CASSTGFPTEQYF. The chain carries TRBV19 and TRBJ2-7, with TRBD1 as a possible D gene (5 bases). V lost 4 bases and J lost 6, with 13 bases in between. The CDR3 length is 13 residues. The germline V gene encodes CDR1 LNHDA and CDR2 SQIVND (reference sequence).

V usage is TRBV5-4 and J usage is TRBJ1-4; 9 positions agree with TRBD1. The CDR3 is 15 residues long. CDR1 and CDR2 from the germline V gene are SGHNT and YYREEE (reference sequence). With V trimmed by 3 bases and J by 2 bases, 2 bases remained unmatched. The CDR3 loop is CASSYTGGTNEKLFF. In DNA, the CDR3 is TGTGCCAGCAGCTACACAGGGGGCACTAATGAAAAACTGTTTTTT.

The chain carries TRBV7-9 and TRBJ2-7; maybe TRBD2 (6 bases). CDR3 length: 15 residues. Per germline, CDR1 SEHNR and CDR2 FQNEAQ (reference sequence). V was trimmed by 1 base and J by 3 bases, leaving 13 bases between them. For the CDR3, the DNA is TGTGCCAGCAGCTTAGGCGTCGGGGAGGTCTACGAGCAGTACTTC. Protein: CASSLGVGEVYEQYF. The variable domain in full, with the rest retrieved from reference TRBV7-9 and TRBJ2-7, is DTGVSQNPRHKITKRGQNVTFRCDPISEHNRLYWYRQTLGQGPEFLTYFQNEAQLEKSRLLSDRFSAERPKGSFSTLEIQRTEQGDSAMYLCASSLGVGEVYEQYFGPGTRLTVT.

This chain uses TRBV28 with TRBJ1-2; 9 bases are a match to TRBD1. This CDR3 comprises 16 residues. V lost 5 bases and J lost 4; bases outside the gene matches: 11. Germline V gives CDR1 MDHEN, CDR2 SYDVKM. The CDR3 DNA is TGTGCCAGCAGTCCCAATCGACAGGGGGTTATCTATGGCTACACCTTC. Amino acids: CASSPNRQGVIYGYTF.

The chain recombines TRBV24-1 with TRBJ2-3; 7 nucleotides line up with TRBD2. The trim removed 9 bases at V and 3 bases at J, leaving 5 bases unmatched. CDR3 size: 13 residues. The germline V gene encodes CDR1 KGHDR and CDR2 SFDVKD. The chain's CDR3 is CATGRAGTDTQYF. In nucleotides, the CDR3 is TGTGCCACCGGGAGGGCAGGAACAGATACGCAGTATTTT.

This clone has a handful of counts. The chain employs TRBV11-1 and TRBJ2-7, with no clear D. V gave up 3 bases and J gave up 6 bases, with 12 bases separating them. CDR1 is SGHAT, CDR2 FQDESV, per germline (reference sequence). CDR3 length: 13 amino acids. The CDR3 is CASSLGVSREQYF. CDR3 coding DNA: TGTGCCAGCAGCTTGGGCGTCTCTCGCGAGCAGTACTTC.

The CDR3 sequence is CASSISVTSYEQYF. The CDR3 region has the DNA TGTGCCAGTAGTATATCGGTCACTTCCTACGAGCAGTACTTC. The chain joins TRBV19 to TRBJ2-7; D unresolved. V lost 2 bases and J lost 1, with 9 bases in between. CDR3 length: 14 amino acids. Germline CDR1 LNHDA, CDR2 SQIVND (reference sequence).

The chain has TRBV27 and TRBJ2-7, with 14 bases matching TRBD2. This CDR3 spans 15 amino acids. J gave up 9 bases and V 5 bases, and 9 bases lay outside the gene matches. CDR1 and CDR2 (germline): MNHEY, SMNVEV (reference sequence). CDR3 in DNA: TGTGCCAGCAGTATGGGGACTAGCGGGAGTCGTGGGCAGTACTTC. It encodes CASSMGTSGSRGQYF.

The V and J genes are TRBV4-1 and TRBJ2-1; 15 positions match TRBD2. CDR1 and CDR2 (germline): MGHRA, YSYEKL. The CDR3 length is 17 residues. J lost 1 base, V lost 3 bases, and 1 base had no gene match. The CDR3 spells CASSQGLAGGSYNEQFF. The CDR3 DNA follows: TGCGCCAGCAGCCAGGGACTAGCGGGGGGATCCTACAATGAGCAGTTCTTC.

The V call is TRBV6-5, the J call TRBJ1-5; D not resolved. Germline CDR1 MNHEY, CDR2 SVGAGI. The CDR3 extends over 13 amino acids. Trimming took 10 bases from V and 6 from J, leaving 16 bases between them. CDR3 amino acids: CATFHDYGQPQHF. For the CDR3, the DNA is TGTGCCACATTCCATGATTACGGTCAGCCCCAGCATTTT.

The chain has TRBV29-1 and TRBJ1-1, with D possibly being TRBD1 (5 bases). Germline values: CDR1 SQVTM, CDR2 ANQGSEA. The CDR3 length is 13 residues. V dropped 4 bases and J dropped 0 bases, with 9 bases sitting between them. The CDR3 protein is CSVGGHMNTEAFF. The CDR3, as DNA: TGCAGCGTTGGAGGACACATGAACACTGAAGCTTTCTTT.

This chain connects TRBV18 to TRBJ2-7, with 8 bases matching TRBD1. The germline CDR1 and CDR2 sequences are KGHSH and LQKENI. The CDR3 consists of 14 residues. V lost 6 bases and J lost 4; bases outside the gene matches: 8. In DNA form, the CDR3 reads TGTGCCAGCTCCCCCCAGGGGGCGGGTTACGAGCAGTACTTC. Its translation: CASSPQGAGYEQYF.

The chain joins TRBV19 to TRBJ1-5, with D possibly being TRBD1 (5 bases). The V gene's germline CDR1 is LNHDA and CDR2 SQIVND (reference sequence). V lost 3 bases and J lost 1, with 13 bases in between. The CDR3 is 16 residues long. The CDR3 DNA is TGTGCCAGTAGTATCTTCGGGGGACGGAGCAATCAGCCCCAGCATTTT. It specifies CASSIFGGRSNQPQHF.

The CDR3 sequence is CASSSRDKPDSGANVLTF. The CDR3 DNA sequence: TGCGCCAGCAGCTCCCGGGACAAACCTGATTCTGGGGCCAACGTCCTGACTTTC. This chain joins TRBV5-1 and TRBJ2-6; a weak D match, TRBD1 (6 bases). Per germline, CDR1 SGHRS and CDR2 YFSETQ. Trimming removed 3 bases at V and 1 base at J, with 17 bases between. This CDR3 is 18 amino acids long. Looking up the rest from reference TRBV5-1 and TRBJ2-6 gives the full variable domain: KAGVTQTPRYLIKTRGQQVTLSCSPISGHRSVSWYQQTPGQGLQFLFEYFSETQRNKGNFPGRFSGRQFSNSRSEMNVSTLELGDSALYLCASSSRDKPDSGANVLTFGAGSRLTVL.

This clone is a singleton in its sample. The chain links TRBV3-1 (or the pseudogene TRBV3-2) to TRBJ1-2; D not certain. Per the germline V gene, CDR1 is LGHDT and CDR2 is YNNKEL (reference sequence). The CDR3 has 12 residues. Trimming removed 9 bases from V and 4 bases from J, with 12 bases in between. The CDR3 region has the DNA TGTGCCAGTTACACGGGGAGCTATGGCTACACCTTC. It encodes CASYTGSYGYTF.